Included here is one T cell receptor beta chain sequence, with context. Antigen unknown. Assay: immunoSEQ multiplex PCR; the TCRdb copy retains only in-frame clones and omits some. The table lists about 39,000 clones, roughly 77% of them singletons. V lost 5 bases and J lost 5, with 13 bases in between. Per the germline V gene, CDR1 is MNHEY and CDR2 is SMNVEV (reference sequence). This CDR3 is built from 14 residues. This sample stems from a study of T cells in localized non-small cell lung cancer. The study, taken as a whole, reports: Among blood samples, higher T cell density accompanied longer overall survival. Median detection of top 100 tumor clones in adjacent lung was about 60 clones. Because researchers sequenced only one region of the tumor, heterogeneity is still possible. Uninvolved adjacent lung showed higher T cell clonality than tumor.

This chain joins TRBV27 and TRBJ1-5, with TRBD1 as a possible D gene (5 bases). The sequences come from PBMCs, collected before any cancer treatment. The sequence was collected from a woman aged 35 to 75 with stage II squamous cell lung carcinoma. The CDR3 DNA reads as TGTGCCAGCAGTCCTACGCCCAGGGATCAGCCCCAGCATTTT. Protein: CASSPTPRDQPQHF.